This TCR beta chain was sequenced during a study of shared clonotypes between healthy human individuals. Generated by immunoSEQ multiplex PCR, the TCRdb table keeps only in-frame clones and is missing some. In the table there are 400,000 to 600,000 clones, roughly 80% of which are singletons. Germline V CDR1 and CDR2: SGDLS, YYNGEE. The CDR3 consists of 15 residues. V shed 4 bases, J shed 7 bases, and the junction held 11 bases outside the gene matches. The specimen sequenced was PBMCs. V usage is TRBV9 and J usage is TRBJ2-7; TRBD2 aligns across 10 bases. The receptor was isolated from a woman aged 40-49 years in good health. Some clones in this sample may be carry-over from other donors' samples. CDR3 sequence: CASSPRTSGVSEQYF. The CDR3 region has the DNA TGTGCCAGCAGCCCCCGGACTAGCGGAGTATCAGAGCAGTACTTC.